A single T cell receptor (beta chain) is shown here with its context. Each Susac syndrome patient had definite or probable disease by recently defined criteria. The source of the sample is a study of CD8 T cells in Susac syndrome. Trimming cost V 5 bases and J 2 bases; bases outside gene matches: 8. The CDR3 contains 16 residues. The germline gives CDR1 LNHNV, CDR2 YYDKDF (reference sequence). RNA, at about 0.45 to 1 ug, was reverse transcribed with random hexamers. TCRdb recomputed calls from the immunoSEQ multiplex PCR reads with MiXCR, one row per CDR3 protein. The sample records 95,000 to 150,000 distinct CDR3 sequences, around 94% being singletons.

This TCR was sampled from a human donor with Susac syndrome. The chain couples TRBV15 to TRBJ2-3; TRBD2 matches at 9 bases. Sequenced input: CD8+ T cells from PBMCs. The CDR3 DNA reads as TGTGCCACCAGCGGCGAGCGGGGGGTCCCCACAGATACGCAGTATTTT. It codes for CATSGERGVPTDTQYF.